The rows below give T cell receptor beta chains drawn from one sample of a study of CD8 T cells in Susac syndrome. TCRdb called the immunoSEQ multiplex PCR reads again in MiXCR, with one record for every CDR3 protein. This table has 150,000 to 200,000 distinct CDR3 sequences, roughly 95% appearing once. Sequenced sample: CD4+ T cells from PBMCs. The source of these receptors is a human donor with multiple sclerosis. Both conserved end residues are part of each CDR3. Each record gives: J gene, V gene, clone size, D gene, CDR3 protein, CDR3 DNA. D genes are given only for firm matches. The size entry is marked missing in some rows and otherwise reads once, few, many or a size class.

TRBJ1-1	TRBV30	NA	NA	CAWSFKSGLGTTEAFF	TGTGCCTGGAGTTTCAAATCCGGCTTAGGGACCACTGAAGCTTTCTTT
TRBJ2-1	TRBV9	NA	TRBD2	CASSVSGSTANEQFF	TGTGCCAGCAGCGTGAGCGGGAGTACCGCCAATGAGCAGTTCTTC
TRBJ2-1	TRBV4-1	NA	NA	CASSPLGVEQFF	TGCGCCAGCAGCCCCCTCGGTGTTGAGCAGTTCTTC
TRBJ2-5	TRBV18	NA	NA	CASSPREWEETQYF	TGTGCCAGCTCACCTCGGGAGTGGGAAGAGACCCAGTACTTC
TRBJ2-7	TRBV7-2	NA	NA	CASSLQGTEQYF	TGTGCCAGCAGCTTACAAGGGACCGAGCAGTACTTC
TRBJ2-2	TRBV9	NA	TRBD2	CASSVGAGDHPGSTGELFF	TGTGCCAGCAGCGTAGGGGCGGGAGACCACCCCGGGAGCACCGGGGAGCTGTTTTTT
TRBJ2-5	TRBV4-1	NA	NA	CASSRARGGGGETQYF	TGCGCCAGCAGCCGCGCGAGGGGAGGAGGGGGAGAGACCCAGTACTTC
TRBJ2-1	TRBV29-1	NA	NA	CSVEVGAEQFF	TGCAGCGTCGAGGTAGGGGCTGAGCAGTTCTTC
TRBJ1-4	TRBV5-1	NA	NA	CASSSPGSHEKLFF	TGCGCCAGCAGCTCTCCAGGGTCCCATGAAAAACTGTTTTTT
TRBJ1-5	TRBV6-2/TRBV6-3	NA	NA	CASSFGGGWNQPQHF	TGTGCCAGCAGTTTCGGAGGGGGATGGAATCAGCCCCAGCATTTT
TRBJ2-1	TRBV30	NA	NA	CAWSSSSYNEQFF	TGTGCCTGGAGTTCGAGCTCCTACAATGAGCAGTTCTTC
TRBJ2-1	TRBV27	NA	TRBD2	CAAGGGESYNEQFF	TGTGCCGCTGGGGGGGGAGAGTCCTACAATGAGCAGTTCTTC
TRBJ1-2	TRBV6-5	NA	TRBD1	CASSLRDRGYGYTF	TGTGCCAGCAGCCTTAGGGACAGGGGCTATGGCTACACCTTC
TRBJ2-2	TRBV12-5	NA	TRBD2	CASGQGTSRTGELFF	TGTGCTAGTGGCCAAGGGACTAGCAGGACCGGGGAGCTGTTTTTT
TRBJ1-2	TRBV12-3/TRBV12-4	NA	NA	CASSLRPDGYTF	TGTGCCAGCAGTTTGAGACCGGATGGCTACACCTTC
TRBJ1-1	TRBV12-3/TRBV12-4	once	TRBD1	CASSRQGATEAFF	TGTGCCAGCAGCCGACAGGGAGCTACTGAAGCTTTCTTT
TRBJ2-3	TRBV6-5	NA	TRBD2	CASSYSTSGSTDTQYF	TGTGCCAGCAGTTACTCGACTAGCGGGAGCACAGATACGCAGTATTTT
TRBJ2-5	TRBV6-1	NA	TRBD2	CASSPYSSGRARETQYF	TGTGCCAGCAGCCCCTACAGTAGCGGGAGGGCCCGAGAGACCCAGTACTTC
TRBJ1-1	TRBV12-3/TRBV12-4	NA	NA	CASSPPQGRFTEAFF	TGTGCCAGCAGCCCTCCACAGGGACGGTTCACTGAAGCTTTCTTT
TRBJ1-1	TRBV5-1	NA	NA	CASSPATAINTEAFF	TGCGCCAGCAGCCCCGCGACAGCTATTAACACTGAAGCTTTCTTT
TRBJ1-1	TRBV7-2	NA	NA	CASSPGAANTEAFF	TGTGCCAGCAGCCCGGGGGCAGCGAACACTGAAGCTTTCTTT